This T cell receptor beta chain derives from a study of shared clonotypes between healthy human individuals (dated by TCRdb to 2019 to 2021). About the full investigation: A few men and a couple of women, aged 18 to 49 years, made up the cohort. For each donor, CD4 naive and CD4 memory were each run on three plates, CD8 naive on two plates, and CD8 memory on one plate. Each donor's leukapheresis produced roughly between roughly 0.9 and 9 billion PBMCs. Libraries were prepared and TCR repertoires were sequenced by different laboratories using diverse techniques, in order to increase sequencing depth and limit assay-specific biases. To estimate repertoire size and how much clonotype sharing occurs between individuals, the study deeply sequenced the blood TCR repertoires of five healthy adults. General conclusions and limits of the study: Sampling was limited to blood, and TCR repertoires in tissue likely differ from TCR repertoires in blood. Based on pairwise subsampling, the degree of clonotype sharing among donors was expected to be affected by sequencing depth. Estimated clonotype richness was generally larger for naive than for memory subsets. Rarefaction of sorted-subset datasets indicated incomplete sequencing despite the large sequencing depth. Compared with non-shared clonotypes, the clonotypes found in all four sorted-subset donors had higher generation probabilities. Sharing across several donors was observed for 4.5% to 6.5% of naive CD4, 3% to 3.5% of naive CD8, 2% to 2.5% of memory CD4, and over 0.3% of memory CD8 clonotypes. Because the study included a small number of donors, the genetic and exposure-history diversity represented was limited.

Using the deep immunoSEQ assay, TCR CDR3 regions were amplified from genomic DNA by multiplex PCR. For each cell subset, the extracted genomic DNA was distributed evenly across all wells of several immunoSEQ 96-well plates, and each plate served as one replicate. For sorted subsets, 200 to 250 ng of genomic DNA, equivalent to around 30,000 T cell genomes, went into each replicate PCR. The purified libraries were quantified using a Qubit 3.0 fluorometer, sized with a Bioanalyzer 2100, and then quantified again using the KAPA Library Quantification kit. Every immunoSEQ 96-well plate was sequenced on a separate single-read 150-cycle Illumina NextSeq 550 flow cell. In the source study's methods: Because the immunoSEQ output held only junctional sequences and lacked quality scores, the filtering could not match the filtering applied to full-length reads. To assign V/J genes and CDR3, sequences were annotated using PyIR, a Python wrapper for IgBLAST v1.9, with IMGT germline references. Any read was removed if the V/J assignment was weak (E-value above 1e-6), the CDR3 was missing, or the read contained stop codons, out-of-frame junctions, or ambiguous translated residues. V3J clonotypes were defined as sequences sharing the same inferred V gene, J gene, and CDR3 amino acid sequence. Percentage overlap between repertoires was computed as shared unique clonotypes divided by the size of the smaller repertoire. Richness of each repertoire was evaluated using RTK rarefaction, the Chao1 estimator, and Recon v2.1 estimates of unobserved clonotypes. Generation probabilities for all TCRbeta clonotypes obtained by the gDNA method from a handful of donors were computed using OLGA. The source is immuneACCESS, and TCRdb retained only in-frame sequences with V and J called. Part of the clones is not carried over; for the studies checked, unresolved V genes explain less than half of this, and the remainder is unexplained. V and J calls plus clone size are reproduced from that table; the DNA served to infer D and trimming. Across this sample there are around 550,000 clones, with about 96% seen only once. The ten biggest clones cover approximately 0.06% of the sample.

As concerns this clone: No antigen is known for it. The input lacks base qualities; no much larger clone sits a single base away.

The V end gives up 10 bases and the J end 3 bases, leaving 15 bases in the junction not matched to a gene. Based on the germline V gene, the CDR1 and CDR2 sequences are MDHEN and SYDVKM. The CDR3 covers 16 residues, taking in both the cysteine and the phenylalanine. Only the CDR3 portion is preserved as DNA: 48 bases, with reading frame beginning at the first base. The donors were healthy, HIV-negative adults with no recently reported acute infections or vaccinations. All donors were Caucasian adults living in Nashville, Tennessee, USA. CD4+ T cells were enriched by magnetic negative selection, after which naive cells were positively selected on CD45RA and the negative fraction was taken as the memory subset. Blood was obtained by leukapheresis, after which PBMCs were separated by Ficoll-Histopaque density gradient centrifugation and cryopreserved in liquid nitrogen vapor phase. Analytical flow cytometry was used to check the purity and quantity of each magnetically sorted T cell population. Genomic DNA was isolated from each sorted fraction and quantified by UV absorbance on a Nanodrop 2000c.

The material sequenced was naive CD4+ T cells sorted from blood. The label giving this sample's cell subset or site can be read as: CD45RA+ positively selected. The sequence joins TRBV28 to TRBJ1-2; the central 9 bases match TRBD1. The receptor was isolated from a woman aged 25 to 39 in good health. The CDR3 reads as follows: CAIRNRGRSDDYGYTF. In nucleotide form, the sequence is TGTGCCATCCGGAACAGGGGGCGTTCGGATGACTATGGCTACACCTTC.